This TCR beta chain was identified in a study of identical twins. TCRdb fed the 5' RACE reads into MiXCR, producing one record per CDR3 protein. The top ten clones hold around 0.5% of a sample with about 530,000 distinct CDR3 sequences, approximately 20% of them seen once. Study-wide results and caveats: The same donors were not followed; conclusions instead depended on cross-sectional statistical analysis.

About this clonotype: Its antigen is not identified.

V lost 4 bases, J lost 8 bases, and 17 bases lay in between. Germline V gene sequence: CDR1 SQVTM, CDR2 ANQGSEA. This CDR3 is built from 13 residues. These same data were also listed under a study on yellow fever vaccine responses in identical twins.

Material: CD4+ T cells sorted from blood. The TCR comes from a woman between 18 and 29 years old in good health. V gene TRBV29-1 combines with J gene TRBJ1-2, with D perhaps matching TRBD1 (5 bases). The CDR3 here is CSVGLVTGRGYTF. CDR3 DNA sequence: TGCAGCGTTGGTCTGGTTACGGGACGCGGCTACACCTTC.